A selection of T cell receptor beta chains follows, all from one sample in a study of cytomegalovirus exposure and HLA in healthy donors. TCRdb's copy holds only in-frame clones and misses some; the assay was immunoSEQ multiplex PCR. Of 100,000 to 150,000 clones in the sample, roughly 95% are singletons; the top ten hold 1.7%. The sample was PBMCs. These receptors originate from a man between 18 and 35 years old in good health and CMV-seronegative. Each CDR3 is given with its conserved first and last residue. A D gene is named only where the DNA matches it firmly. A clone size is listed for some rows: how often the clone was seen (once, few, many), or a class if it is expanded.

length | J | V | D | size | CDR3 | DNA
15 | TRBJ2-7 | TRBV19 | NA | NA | CASSIVLSSSYEQYF | TGTGCCAGTAGTATAGTTCTTAGTAGCTCCTACGAGCAGTACTTC
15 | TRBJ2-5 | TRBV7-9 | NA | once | CASSLVTGGEETQYF | TGTGCCAGCAGCTTGGTAACGGGGGGCGAGGAGACCCAGTACTTC
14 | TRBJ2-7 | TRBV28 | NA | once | CASSRRRVADEQYF | TGTGCCAGCTCCCGCCGCAGGGTCGCGGACGAGCAGTACTTC
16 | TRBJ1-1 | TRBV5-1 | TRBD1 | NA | CASSLGTGVSDTEAFF | TGCGCCAGCAGCTTGGGAACAGGGGTTTCGGACACTGAAGCTTTCTTT
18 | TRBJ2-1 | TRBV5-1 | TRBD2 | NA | CASSLGVLAGGPGNEQFF | TGCGCCAGCAGCTTGGGGGTACTAGCGGGAGGGCCGGGGAATGAGCAGTTCTTC
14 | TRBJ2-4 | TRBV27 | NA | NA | CASSPEGPKNIQYF | TGTGCCAGCAGTCCGGAGGGACCCAAAAACATTCAGTACTTC
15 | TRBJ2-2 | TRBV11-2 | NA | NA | CASSLGWEKAGELFF | TGTGCCAGCAGCTTAGGGTGGGAGAAAGCCGGGGAGCTGTTTTTT
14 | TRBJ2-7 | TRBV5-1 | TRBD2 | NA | CASREREGRDEQYF | TGCGCCAGCAGAGAGCGGGAGGGCCGGGACGAGCAGTACTTC
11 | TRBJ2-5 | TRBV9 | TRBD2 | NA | CASSPGGTQYF | TGTGCCAGCAGCCCGGGGGGGACCCAGTACTTC
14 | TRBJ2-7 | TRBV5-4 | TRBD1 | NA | CASSRTGPADEQYF | TGTGCCAGCAGCAGGACAGGGCCCGCGGACGAGCAGTACTTC
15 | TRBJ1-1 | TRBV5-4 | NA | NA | CASSLDPSRFYEAFF | TGTGCCAGCAGCTTGGACCCCTCCAGGTTTTATGAAGCTTTCTTT
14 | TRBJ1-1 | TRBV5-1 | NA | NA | CASSLAEGRTEAFF | TGCGCCAGCAGCTTGGCGGAGGGAAGGACTGAAGCTTTCTTT
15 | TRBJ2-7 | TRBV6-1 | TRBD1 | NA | CASSPYGQGAYEQYF | TGTGCCAGCAGCCCCTATGGACAGGGGGCCTACGAGCAGTACTTC